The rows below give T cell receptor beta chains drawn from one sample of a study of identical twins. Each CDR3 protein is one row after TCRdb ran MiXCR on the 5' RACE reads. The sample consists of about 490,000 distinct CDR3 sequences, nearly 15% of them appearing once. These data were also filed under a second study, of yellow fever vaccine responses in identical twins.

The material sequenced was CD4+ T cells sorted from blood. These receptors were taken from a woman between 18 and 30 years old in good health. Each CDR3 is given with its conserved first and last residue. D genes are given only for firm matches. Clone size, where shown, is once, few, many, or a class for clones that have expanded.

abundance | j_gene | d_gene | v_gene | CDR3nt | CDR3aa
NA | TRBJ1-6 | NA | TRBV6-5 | TGTGCCAGCAGTTACACGCCGCCGGGGGGGTCGAATTCACCCCTCCACTTT | CASSYTPPGGSNSPLHF
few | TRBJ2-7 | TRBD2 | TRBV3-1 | TGTGCCAGCAGCCGAAGGACTAGCGGGAGGGATCCCCGAGGAACCTACTACGAGCAGTACTTC | CASSRRTSGRDPRGTYYEQYF
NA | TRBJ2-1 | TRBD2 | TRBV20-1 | TGCAGTGCTATACCCTCCGAGCGGGGGAACAATGAGCAGTTCTTC | CSAIPSERGNNEQFF
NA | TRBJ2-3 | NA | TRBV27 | TGTGCCAGCAGTTTCCGCAGGGCCGCAGATACGCAGTATTTT | CASSFRRAADTQYF
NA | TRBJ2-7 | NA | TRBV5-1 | TGCGCCAGCAGCTTGAAAGGTGCATCAGGGAATACCTACGAGCAGTACTTC | CASSLKGASGNTYEQYF
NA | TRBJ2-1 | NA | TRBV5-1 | TGCGCCAGCAGCTTGGAAACAGTTATCTCCTACAATGAGCAGTTCTTC | CASSLETVISYNEQFF
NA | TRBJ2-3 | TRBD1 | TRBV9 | TGTGCCAGCAGCCCGCAGGGACAGGTGATCACAGATACGCAGTATTTT | CASSPQGQVITDTQYF
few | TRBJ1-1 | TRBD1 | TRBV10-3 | TGTGCCACCAATCGCCCGGGACAGGGGGGGGCTGAAGCTTTCTTT | CATNRPGQGGAEAFF
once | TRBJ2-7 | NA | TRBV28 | TGTGCCAGCAGTTTCCTCAGGGGATACGAGCAGTACTTC | CASSFLRGYEQYF
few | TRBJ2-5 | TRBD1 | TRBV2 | TGTGCCAGTGGACAGGAACAAGAGACCCAGTACTTC | CASGQEQETQYF
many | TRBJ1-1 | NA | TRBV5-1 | TGCGCCAGCAGCTACGACAGAGCCGAAGCTTTCTTT | CASSYDRAEAFF
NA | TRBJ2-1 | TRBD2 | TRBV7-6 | TGTGCCAGCAGCTTAGCGCCTAGCGGGCTCTCCTACAATGAGCAGTTCTTC | CASSLAPSGLSYNEQFF
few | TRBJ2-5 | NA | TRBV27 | TGTGCCAGCAGTTTATCCCCCGGGCCCCAAGAGACCCAGTACTTC | CASSLSPGPQETQYF
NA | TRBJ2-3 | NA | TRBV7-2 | TGTGCCAGCAGCTCCCCCCACACAGATACGCAGTATTTT | CASSSPHTDTQYF
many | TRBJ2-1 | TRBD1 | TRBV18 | TGTGCCAGCTCACCAGGGCAGGGGGCGAATGAGCAGTTCTTC | CASSPGQGANEQFF
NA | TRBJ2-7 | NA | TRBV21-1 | TGTGCCAGCAGCAAGGGACTAGTCTTCGACGAGCAGTACTTC | CASSKGLVFDEQYF
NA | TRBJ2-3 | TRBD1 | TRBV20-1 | TGCAGTGCTAGAGGACTCCGGGACAGGGTTACAGATACGCAGTATTTT | CSARGLRDRVTDTQYF
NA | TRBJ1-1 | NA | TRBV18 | TGTGCCAGCTCACCTTGGACAGCCGAGGGTACTGAAGCTTTCTTT | CASSPWTAEGTEAFF
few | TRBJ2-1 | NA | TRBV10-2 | TGCGCCAGCAGTGAAGGGACAACCCAACGCAATGAGCAGTTCTTC | CASSEGTTQRNEQFF
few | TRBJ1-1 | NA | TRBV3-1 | TGTGCCAGCGGGCAGCTTTTGAACACTGAAGCTTTCTTT | CASGQLLNTEAFF
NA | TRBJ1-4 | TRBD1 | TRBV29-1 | TGCAGCGTTGGTGTAGGACAGGGGAATGAAAAACTGTTTTTT | CSVGVGQGNEKLFF
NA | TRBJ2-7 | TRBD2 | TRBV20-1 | TGCAGTGCTAGAGTTGCTAGCGGCTCCTACGAGCAGTACTTC | CSARVASGSYEQYF